The 27 T cell receptor beta chains in this list originate from one sample, sequenced in a study of cytomegalovirus exposure and HLA in healthy donors. The PCR employed 60 Vbeta primers together with 13 Jbeta primers. This table comes from immunoSEQ multiplex PCR, and its TCRdb copy is limited to in-frame clones, with some not included. In the table there are about 150,000 clones, 66% of which are singletons. Sample: PBMCs. These receptors all stem from a human donor in good health.

V is TRBV19 and J is TRBJ2-5, with D perhaps matching TRBD2 (5 bases). Trimming left V 0 bases short and J 2 bases short, with 10 bases between. Germline CDR1 and CDR2: LNHDA and SQIVND (reference sequence). The CDR3 is made up of 15 amino acids. Written as DNA, the CDR3 is TGTGCCAGTAGTATAGATCTCCCGGGGCAAGAGACCCAGTACTTC. It yields the protein CASSIDLPGQETQYF.

CDR3 in amino acids: CASSLMARDGNTIYF. CDR3 sequence (DNA): TGTGCCAGCAGTTTGATGGCCAGGGATGGAAACACCATATATTTT. The genes are TRBV28 and TRBJ1-3, with D maybe TRBD1 (5 bases). Per the germline V gene, CDR1 is MDHEN and CDR2 is SYDVKM. Deletions cut 3 bases from V and 3 bases from J, with 12 bases between. The CDR3 has 15 amino acids.

This chain uses TRBV7-9 with TRBJ2-5; TRBD2 agrees at 8 bases. Trimming cost V 2 bases and J 5 bases; bases outside gene matches: 4. The germline CDR1 and CDR2 sequences are SEHNR and FQNEAQ (reference sequence). This CDR3 is built from 14 residues. CDR3 bases: TGTGCCAGCAGCTTATCGTTAGCGGGGGAGACCCAGTACTTC. Translation gives CASSLSLAGETQYF. The whole variable domain, filled in from reference TRBV7-9 and TRBJ2-5, reads DTGVSQNPRHKITKRGQNVTFRCDPISEHNRLYWYRQTLGQGPEFLTYFQNEAQLEKSRLLSDRFSAERPKGSFSTLEIQRTEQGDSAMYLCASSLSLAGETQYFGPGTRLLVL.

This chain uses TRBV5-1 with TRBJ1-1; 9 bases map to TRBD1. The CDR3 consists of 15 residues. Germline CDR1 reads SGHRS; CDR2 reads YFSETQ. The V segment lost 3 bases and the J segment 1 base; nucleotides outside the gene matches: 4. Here the CDR3 DNA reads TGCGCCAGCAGCTGGGCGACAGGGGGGAACACTGAAGCTTTCTTT. As protein: CASSWATGGNTEAFF.

CDR3 DNA sequence: TGTGCCAGCTCACCACCTTCAGCGGGAGGTGAGACCCAGTACTTC. It specifies CASSPPSAGGETQYF. The rearrangement links TRBV18 to TRBJ2-5, with TRBD2 identical over 9 bases. This CDR3 region has 15 residues. Trimming removed 0 bases from V and 5 bases from J; junction bases left unmatched: 4. The V gene's germline CDR1 is KGHSH and CDR2 LQKENI. Full variable domain (rest looked up from reference TRBV18 and TRBJ2-5): NAGVMQNPRHLVRRRGQEARLRCSPMKGHSHVYWYRQLPEEGLKFMVYLQKENIIDESGMPKERFSAEFPKEGPSILRIQQVVRGDSAAYFCASSPPSAGGETQYFGPGTRLLVL.

This chain joins TRBV5-6 and TRBJ1-2; 7 bases align to TRBD1. V dropped 0 bases and J dropped 6; count of bases not matched to a gene: 2. This CDR3 contains 13 residues. Germline V gives CDR1 SGHDT, CDR2 YYEEEE. DNA for the CDR3: TGTGCCAGCAGCTTGGGGCAGGGGGATGGCTACACCTTC. Its protein is CASSLGQGDGYTF.

The chain has TRBV6-5 and TRBJ1-5; 10 bases are a match to TRBD1. The CDR3 runs to 14 residues. Germline CDR1 is MNHEY and CDR2 is SVGAGI. V gave up 6 bases and J gave up 6 bases; unmatched junction bases: 5. CDR3 protein: CASRERQGAQPQHF. The CDR3 region has the DNA TGTGCCAGCAGAGAAAGACAGGGGGCTCAGCCCCAGCATTTT.

The chain carries TRBV19 and TRBJ2-3, with D possibly matching TRBD2 (5 bases). Germline V CDR1 and CDR2: LNHDA, SQIVND (reference sequence). The CDR3 sequence is 13 residues long. V was shortened by 6 bases and J by 1 base, with 8 bases between the two germline ends. The DNA of the CDR3 is TGTGCCAGTAGAGGGAGCGGCACAGATACGCAGTATTTT. This codes for CASRGSGTDTQYF.

This sequence joins TRBV18 and TRBJ1-5; no reliable D call. V lost 2 bases and J 1 base, leaving 12 bases between the germline ends. This CDR3 spans 16 amino acids. Germline V CDR1 and CDR2: KGHSH, LQKENI. The CDR3 region has the DNA TGTGCCAGCTCACCAGGAGGGCCCGGGAGCAATCAGCCCCAGCATTTT. It yields the protein CASSPGGPGSNQPQHF.

The rearrangement links TRBV12-5 to TRBJ2-7, with D perhaps TRBD1 (6 bases). Between the trimmed V and J ends, which lost 3 bases and 0 bases, there was a span of 18 bases. Germline V CDR1 and CDR2: LGHNT, FRNRAP. The CDR3 consists of 17 residues. This chain's CDR3 is CASGFVIRDTDSYEQYF. CDR3 nucleotide sequence: TGTGCTAGTGGTTTTGTCATACGGGACACCGACTCCTACGAGCAGTACTTC.

This clone was seen only once. For the CDR3, the DNA is TGTGCCAGCAGCGTGGCCCCCGTCGGGGGTAACGAGCAGTACTTC. This sequence encodes CASSVAPVGGNEQYF. The genes are TRBV9 and TRBJ2-7, with D perhaps TRBD2 (6 bases). The germline V and J ends were trimmed by 2 bases and 5 bases, with 17 bases remaining between them. The CDR3 length is 15 residues. Germline V lookup: CDR1 SGDLS, CDR2 YYNGEE.

J is TRBJ2-1 and V is TRBV28; 13 nucleotides align to TRBD2. Germline assignment: CDR1 MDHEN and CDR2 SYDVKM. CDR3 size: 17 residues. The trim removed 4 bases at V and 8 bases at J, leaving 11 bases unmatched. The CDR3 bases are TGTGCCAGCAGTTCCCGGACTAGCGGGAGCGTTCTCTATGAGCAGTTCTTC. This gives the protein CASSSRTSGSVLYEQFF.

In this sample, this clone turned up a few times. The chain combines TRBV2 with TRBJ1-2; possibly TRBD1 for D (6 bases). Germline V lookup: CDR1 SNHLY, CDR2 FYNNEI. V gave up 7 bases and J gave up 6 bases, with 6 bases separating them. The CDR3 totals 10 residues. CDR3 sequence (DNA): TGTGCCAGCAACAGGGATGGCTACACCTTC. This gives the protein CASNRDGYTF.

This chain links TRBV19 with TRBJ1-4; tentatively, D is TRBD1 (5 bases). Per the germline V gene, CDR1 is LNHDA and CDR2 is SQIVND (reference sequence). This CDR3 has 16 amino acids. V lost 8 bases and J lost 0, with 16 bases in between. The CDR3 DNA sequence: TGTGCCAGTGCCCCCCTCGACAGTGCAACTAATGAAAAACTGTTTTTT. It yields the protein CASAPLDSATNEKLFF.

The chain recombines TRBV5-6 with TRBJ1-3, with D hard to call. Trimming took 4 bases from V and 4 from J, leaving 9 bases between them. The CDR3 runs 13 residues. In germline, CDR1 is SGHDT, CDR2 YYEEEE. CDR3 amino acids: CASSMVSGNTIYF. The CDR3 DNA reads TGTGCCAGCAGCATGGTTAGCGGAAACACCATATATTTT. Full variable domain (missing parts from reference TRBV5-6 and TRBJ1-3): DAGVTQSPTHLIKTRGQQVTLRCSPKSGHDTVSWYQQALGQGPQFIFQYYEEEERQRGNFPDRFSGHQFPNYSSELNVNALLLGDSALYLCASSMVSGNTIYFGEGSWLTVV.

The CDR3 region has the DNA TGTGCCAGCAGCGTTTCCTCCGGGACAGGGGGCGCGGAGCAGTACTTC. This codes for CASSVSSGTGGAEQYF. This chain connects TRBV9 to TRBJ2-7; the match to TRBD1 covers 12 bases. Germline CDR1 reads SGDLS; CDR2 reads YYNGEE. V gave up 2 bases and J gave up 7 bases; unmatched junction bases: 10. The CDR3 length is 16 residues.

In this sample, this clone turned up once. V is TRBV28 and J is TRBJ1-4; D might be TRBD1 (6 bases). CDR1 is MDHEN and CDR2 is SYDVKM in the germline V gene. V lost 3 bases and J 6 bases, leaving 11 bases between the germline ends. The CDR3 has 14 amino acids. CDR3 residues: CASSLGGPDEKLFF. CDR3 DNA sequence: TGTGCCAGCAGTTTGGGGGGGCCTGATGAAAAACTGTTTTTT.

The gene calls are TRBV5-1 and TRBJ2-1; 9 bases align to TRBD1. There are 15 residues in the CDR3. Germline CDR1 SGHRS, CDR2 YFSETQ. The V and J ends lost 2 bases and 5 bases, in that order; junction bases with no gene match: 5. The CDR3 DNA follows: TGCGCCAGCAGCTTCCGGACAGGGGAGGACAATGAGCAGTTCTTC. As protein: CASSFRTGEDNEQFF. Supplemented by reference TRBV5-1 and TRBJ2-1, the full variable domain reads KAGVTQTPRYLIKTRGQQVTLSCSPISGHRSVSWYQQTPGQGLQFLFEYFSETQRNKGNFPGRFSGRQFSNSRSEMNVSTLELGDSALYLCASSFRTGEDNEQFFGPGTRLTVL.

The chain joins TRBV6-5 to TRBJ2-7; 7 bases are shared with TRBD1. CDR1 and CDR2 (germline): MNHEY, SVGAGI. There are 14 residues in the CDR3. The V gene end was trimmed by 7 bases and the J gene end by 2 bases; junction bases not matched to a gene: 8. The CDR3 sequence: CASIDRDRTYEQYF. Written as DNA, the CDR3 is TGTGCCAGCATCGACAGGGACCGAACCTACGAGCAGTACTTC.

This chain links TRBV7-2 with TRBJ2-7, with 7 bases that match TRBD1. Losses at the gene ends were 5 bases for V and 5 bases for J; bases not matched to a gene: 12. The CDR3 extends over 15 amino acids. Germline V gene data show CDR1 as SGHTA and CDR2 as FQGNSA. DNA of the CDR3: TGTGCCAGCAGCCTCCAGACAGGGAGAGCCGACGAGCAGTACTTC. Translated: CASSLQTGRADEQYF.

V usage is TRBV7-3 and J usage is TRBJ2-2; 8 nucleotides match TRBD2. Germline CDR1 reads SGHTA; CDR2 reads FQGTGA. The CDR3 contains 16 residues. V was clipped by 2 bases and J by 2 bases; unmatched bases: 4. CDR3 nucleotide sequence: TGTGCCAGCAGCTTAGCGGCGGGAGGTAACACCGGGGAGCTGTTTTTT. Its translation: CASSLAAGGNTGELFF.

The V call is TRBV27, the J call TRBJ1-1, with 8 bases matching TRBD1. CDR3 length equals 13 residues. Germline V gene lookup returns CDR1 MNHEY and CDR2 SMNVEV (reference sequence). Germline trimming cut 10 bases from V and 7 bases from J; bases unmatched to any gene: 11. The CDR3 loop reads CATNTGGFGEAFF. The CDR3 DNA is TGTGCCACCAATACAGGGGGTTTCGGTGAAGCTTTCTTT.

This chain links TRBV6-5 with TRBJ2-1; TRBD2 aligns across 9 bases. The CDR3 is made up of 15 amino acids. The germline V gene has CDR1 MNHEY and CDR2 SVGAGI. J was trimmed by 8 bases and V by 5 bases; bases with no gene match: 10. CDR3 sequence (DNA): TGTGCCAGCAGTACCTGGACTAGCGAGGGGGATGAGCAGTTCTTC. This codes for CASSTWTSEGDEQFF.

In this sample, this clone turned up once. The chain carries TRBV4-2 and TRBJ2-7; D is unresolved. Trimming removed 3 bases at V and 4 bases at J, with 13 bases between. CDR1 is LGHNA, CDR2 YNFKEQ, per germline. The CDR3 contains 14 residues. The CDR3 DNA follows: TGTGCCAGCAGCCACTTGGAGCTCTCTTACGAGCAGTACTTC. This sequence encodes CASSHLELSYEQYF.

This clone occurred a few times. The V call is TRBV2, the J call TRBJ2-3; D unresolved. V dropped 0 bases and J dropped 0 bases, with 7 bases sitting between them. Germline-derived CDR1 and CDR2 are SNHLY and FYNNEI. The CDR3 covers 15 residues. CDR3 loop: CASSEAGLSTDTQYF. In DNA form, the CDR3 reads TGTGCCAGCAGTGAAGCGGGCTTAAGCACAGATACGCAGTATTTT.

The chain recombines TRBV6-6 with TRBJ1-1; tentatively, D is TRBD1 (6 bases). The CDR3 is 14 amino acids. The germline gives CDR1 MNHNY, CDR2 SVGAGI (reference sequence). The V end was cut by 2 bases, the J end by 0 bases, with 7 bases between. CDR3 in amino acids: CASSYQGMNTEAFF. The CDR3 bases are TGTGCCAGCAGTTACCAGGGGATGAACACTGAAGCTTTCTTT.

J is TRBJ2-1 and V is TRBV19; the D is unclear. The V gene's germline CDR1 is LNHDA and CDR2 SQIVND (reference sequence). Trimming shortened V by 4 bases and J by 0 bases, and 7 bases separated the two germline ends. This CDR3 comprises 14 residues. The CDR3 reads CASSSLSSYNEQFF. The CDR3 region has the DNA TGTGCCAGTAGTAGTCTAAGCTCCTACAATGAGCAGTTCTTC.